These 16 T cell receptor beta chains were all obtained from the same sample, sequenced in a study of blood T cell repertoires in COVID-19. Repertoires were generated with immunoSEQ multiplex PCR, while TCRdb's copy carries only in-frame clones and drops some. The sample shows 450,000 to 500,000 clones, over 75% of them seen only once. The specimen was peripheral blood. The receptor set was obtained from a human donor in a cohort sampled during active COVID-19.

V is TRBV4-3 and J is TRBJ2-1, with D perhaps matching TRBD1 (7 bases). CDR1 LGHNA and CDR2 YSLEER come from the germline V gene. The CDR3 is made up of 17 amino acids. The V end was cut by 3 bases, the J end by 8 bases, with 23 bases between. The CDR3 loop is CASSQQTGWGTGYEQFF. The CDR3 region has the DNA TGCGCCAGCAGCCAGCAGACAGGGTGGGGGACTGGGTATGAGCAGTTCTTC.

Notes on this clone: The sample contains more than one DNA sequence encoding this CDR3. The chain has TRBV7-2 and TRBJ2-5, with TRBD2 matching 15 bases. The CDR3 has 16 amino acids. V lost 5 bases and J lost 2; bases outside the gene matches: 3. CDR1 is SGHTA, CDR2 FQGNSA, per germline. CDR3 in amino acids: CASSLGLAGGQETQYF. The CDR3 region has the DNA TGTGCCAGCAGCCTCGGACTAGCGGGAGGGCAAGAGACCCAGTACTTC.

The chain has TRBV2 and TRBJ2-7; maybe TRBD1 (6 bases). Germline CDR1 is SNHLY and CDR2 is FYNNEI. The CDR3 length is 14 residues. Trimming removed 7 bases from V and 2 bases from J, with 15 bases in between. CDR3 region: CASISRTATYEQYF. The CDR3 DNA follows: TGTGCCAGCATCTCCCGGACAGCAACCTACGAGCAGTACTTC.

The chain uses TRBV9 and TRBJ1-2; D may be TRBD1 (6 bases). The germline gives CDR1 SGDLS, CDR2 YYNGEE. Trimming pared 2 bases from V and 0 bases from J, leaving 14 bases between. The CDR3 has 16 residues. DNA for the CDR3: TGTGCCAGCAGCGTGCATGGCGGGGGCGCTAACTATGGCTACACCTTC. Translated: CASSVHGGGANYGYTF.

CDR3 region: CASTNIPGNTEAFF. CDR3 nucleotides: TGTGCCAGCACCAATATCCCGGGGAACACTGAAGCTTTCTTT. This rearrangement joins TRBV27 to TRBJ1-1; no clear D gene. Deletions cut 7 bases from V and 1 base from J, with 13 bases between. Per the germline V gene, CDR1 is MNHEY and CDR2 is SMNVEV (reference sequence). This CDR3 has 14 amino acids.

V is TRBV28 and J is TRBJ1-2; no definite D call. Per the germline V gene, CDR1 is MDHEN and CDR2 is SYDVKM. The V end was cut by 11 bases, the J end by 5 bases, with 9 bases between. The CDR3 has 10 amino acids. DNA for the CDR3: TGTGCCGCCGGGGATTATGGCTACACCTTC. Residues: CAAGDYGYTF.

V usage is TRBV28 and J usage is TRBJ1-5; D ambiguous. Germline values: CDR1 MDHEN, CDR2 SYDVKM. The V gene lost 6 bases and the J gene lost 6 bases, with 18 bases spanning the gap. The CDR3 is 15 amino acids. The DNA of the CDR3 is TGTGCCAGCAGATTAGACACCACGGGAGGTCAGCCCCAGCATTTT. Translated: CASRLDTTGGQPQHF.

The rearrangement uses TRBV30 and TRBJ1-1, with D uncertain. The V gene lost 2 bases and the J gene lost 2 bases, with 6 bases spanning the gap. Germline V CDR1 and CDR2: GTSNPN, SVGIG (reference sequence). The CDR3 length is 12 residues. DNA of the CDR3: TGTGCCTGGAGTCCCACAAACACTGAAGCTTTCTTT. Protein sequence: CAWSPTNTEAFF.

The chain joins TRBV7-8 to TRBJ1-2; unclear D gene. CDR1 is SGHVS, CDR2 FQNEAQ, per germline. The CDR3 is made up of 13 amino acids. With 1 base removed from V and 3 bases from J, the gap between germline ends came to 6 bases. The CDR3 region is CASSLGLHYGYTF. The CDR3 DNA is TGTGCCAGCAGCTTAGGTCTCCACTATGGCTACACCTTC.

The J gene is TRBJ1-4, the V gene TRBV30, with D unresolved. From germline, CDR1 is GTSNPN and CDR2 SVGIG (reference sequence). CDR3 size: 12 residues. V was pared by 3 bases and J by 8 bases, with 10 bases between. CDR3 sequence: CAWRSQREKLFF. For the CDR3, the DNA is TGTGCCTGGAGATCACAGCGGGAAAAACTGTTTTTT. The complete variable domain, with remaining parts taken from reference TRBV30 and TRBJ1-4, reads SQTIHQWPATLVQPVGSPLSLECTVEGTSNPNLYWYRQAAGRGLQLLFYSVGIGQISSEVPQNLSASRPQDRQFILSSKKLLLSDSGFYLCAWRSQREKLFFGSGTQLSVL.

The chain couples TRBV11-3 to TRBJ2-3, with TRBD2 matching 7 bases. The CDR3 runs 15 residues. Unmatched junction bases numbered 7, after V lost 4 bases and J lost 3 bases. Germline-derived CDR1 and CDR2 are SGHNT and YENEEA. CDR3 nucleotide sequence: TGTGCCAGCAGCTCGGGAGGTTGGGGAACAGATACGCAGTATTTT. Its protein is CASSSGGWGTDTQYF.

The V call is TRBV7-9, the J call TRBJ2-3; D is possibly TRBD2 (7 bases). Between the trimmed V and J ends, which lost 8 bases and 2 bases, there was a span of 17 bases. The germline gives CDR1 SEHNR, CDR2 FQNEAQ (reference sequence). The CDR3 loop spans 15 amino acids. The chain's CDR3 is CASSRGEGNTDTQYF. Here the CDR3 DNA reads TGTGCCAGCTCTAGGGGGGAGGGAAACACAGATACGCAGTATTTT.

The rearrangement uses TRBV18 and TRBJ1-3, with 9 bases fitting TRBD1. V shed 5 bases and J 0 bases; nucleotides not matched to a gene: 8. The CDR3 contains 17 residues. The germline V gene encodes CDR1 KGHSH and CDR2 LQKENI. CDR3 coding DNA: TGTGCCAGCTCAACTACAGGGGGCCAGAGCTCTGGAAACACCATATATTTT. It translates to CASSTTGGQSSGNTIYF. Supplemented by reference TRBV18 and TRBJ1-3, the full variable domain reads NAGVMQNPRHLVRRRGQEARLRCSPMKGHSHVYWYRQLPEEGLKFMVYLQKENIIDESGMPKERFSAEFPKEGPSILRIQQVVRGDSAAYFCASSTTGGQSSGNTIYFGEGSWLTVV.

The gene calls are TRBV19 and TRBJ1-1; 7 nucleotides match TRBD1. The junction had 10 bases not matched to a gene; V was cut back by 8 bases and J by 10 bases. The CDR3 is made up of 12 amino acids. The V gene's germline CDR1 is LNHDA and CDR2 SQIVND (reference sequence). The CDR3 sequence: CASGLDRVGAFF. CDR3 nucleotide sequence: TGTGCCAGTGGGCTAGACAGGGTTGGAGCTTTCTTT. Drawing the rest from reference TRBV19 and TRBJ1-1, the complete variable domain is DGGITQSPKYLFRKEGQNVTLSCEQNLNHDAMYWYRQDPGQGLRLIYYSQIVNDFQKGDIAEGYSVSREKKESFPLTVTSAQKNPTAFYLCASGLDRVGAFFGQGTRLTVV.

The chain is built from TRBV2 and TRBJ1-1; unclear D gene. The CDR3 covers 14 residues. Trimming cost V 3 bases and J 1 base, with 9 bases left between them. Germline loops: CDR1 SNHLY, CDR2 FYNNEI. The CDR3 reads CASSDGRKNTEAFF. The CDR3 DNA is TGTGCCAGCAGTGATGGCAGAAAGAACACTGAAGCTTTCTTT.

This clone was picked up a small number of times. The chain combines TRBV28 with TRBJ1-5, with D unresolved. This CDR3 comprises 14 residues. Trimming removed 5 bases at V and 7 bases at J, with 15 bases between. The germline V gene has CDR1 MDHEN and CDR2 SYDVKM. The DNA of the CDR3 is TGTGCCAGCAGTACAGCCTCACATGGGCAGCCCCAGCATTTT. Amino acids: CASSTASHGQPQHF.